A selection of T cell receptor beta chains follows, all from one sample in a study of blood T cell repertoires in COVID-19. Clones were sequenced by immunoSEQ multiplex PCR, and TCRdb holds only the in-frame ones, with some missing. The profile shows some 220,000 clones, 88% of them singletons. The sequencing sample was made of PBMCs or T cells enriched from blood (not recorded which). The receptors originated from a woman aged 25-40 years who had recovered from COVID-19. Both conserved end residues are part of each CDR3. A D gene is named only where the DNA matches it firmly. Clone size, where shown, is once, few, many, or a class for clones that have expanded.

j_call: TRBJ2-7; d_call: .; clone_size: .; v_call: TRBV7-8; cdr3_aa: CASSLLLISEQYF; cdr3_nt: TGTGCCAGCAGCTTATTATTGATTAGCGAGCAGTACTTC
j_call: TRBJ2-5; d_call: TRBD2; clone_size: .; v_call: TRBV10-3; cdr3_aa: CAISTTSGGPETQYF; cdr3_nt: TGTGCCATCAGTACGACTAGCGGGGGCCCAGAGACCCAGTACTTC
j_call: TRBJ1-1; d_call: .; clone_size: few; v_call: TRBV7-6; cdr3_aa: CASSLASLMGQNTEAFF; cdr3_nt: TGTGCCAGCAGCTTAGCTTCCCTAATGGGACAGAACACTGAAGCTTTCTTT
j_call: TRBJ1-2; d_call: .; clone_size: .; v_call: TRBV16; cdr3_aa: CASSQSRGAGGYTF; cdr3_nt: TGTGCCAGCAGCCAATCGCGGGGGGCGGGCGGCTACACCTTC
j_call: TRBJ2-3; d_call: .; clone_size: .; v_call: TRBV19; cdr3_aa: CASSIYGRRQTDTQYF; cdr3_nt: TGTGCCAGTAGTATTTACGGCAGGCGTCAAACAGATACGCAGTATTTT
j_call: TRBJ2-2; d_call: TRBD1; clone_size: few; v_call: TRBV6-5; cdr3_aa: CASMWETGGGGELFF; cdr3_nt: TGTGCCAGCATGTGGGAGACAGGGGGCGGCGGGGAGCTGTTTTTT
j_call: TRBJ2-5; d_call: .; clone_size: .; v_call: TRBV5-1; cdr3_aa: CASSLLFTAETQYF; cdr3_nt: TGCGCCAGCAGCTTACTCTTTACTGCTGAGACCCAGTACTTC
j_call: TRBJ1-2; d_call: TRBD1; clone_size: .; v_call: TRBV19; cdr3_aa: CASSPQTGNYGYTF; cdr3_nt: TGTGCCAGTAGTCCACAGACAGGGAACTATGGCTACACCTTC
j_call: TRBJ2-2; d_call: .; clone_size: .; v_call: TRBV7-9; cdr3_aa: CASSLVGGPGTGELFF; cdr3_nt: TGTGCCAGCAGCTTAGTCGGGGGGCCGGGCACCGGGGAGCTGTTTTTT
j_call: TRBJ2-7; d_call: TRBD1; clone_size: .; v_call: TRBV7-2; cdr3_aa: CASSAGTGAYEQYF; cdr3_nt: TGTGCCAGCAGCGCCGGGACAGGGGCCTACGAGCAGTACTTC